This passage covers 3 T cell receptor beta chains from one sample sequenced in a study of cytomegalovirus exposure and HLA in healthy donors. Both 60 Vbeta primers and 13 Jbeta primers went into the PCR. TCRdb's table, derived via immunoSEQ multiplex PCR, lists solely in-frame clones and lacks some. The table records approximately 75,000 clones, around 84% of them present only once. Source material: PBMCs. These receptor sequences come from a man aged 65-85 years in good health and CMV-seropositive.

This sequence joins TRBV6-1 and TRBJ1-6, with 9 bases matching TRBD1. Germline V CDR1 and CDR2: MNHNS, SASEGT. This CDR3 contains 12 residues. V trimming: 8 bases; J trimming: 10 bases; junction bases outside the gene matches: 3. The CDR3 loop is CASVGQGSPLHF. The CDR3 coding sequence is TGTGCCAGCGTGGGACAGGGATCACCCCTCCACTTT.

This clone was recorded a few times. The genes are TRBV11-3 and TRBJ2-2, with 8 bases matching TRBD1. The CDR3 loop spans 15 amino acids. The V gene's germline CDR1 is SGHNT and CDR2 YENEEA. Trimming cost V 5 bases and J 6 bases; bases outside gene matches: 8. This CDR3 reads CASSRGQGRSGELFF. DNA for the CDR3: TGTGCCAGCAGCAGAGGACAGGGTCGTTCCGGGGAGCTGTTTTTT.

This chain links TRBV13 with TRBJ1-3; no reliable D call. The germline V gene encodes CDR1 PRHDT and CDR2 FYEKMQ (reference sequence). Trimming took 3 bases from V and 2 from J, leaving 8 bases between them. The length of the CDR3 is 14 residues. The CDR3 bases are TGTGCCAGCAGCTTGGCAGTTGCTGGAAACACCATATATTTT. This sequence encodes CASSLAVAGNTIYF.